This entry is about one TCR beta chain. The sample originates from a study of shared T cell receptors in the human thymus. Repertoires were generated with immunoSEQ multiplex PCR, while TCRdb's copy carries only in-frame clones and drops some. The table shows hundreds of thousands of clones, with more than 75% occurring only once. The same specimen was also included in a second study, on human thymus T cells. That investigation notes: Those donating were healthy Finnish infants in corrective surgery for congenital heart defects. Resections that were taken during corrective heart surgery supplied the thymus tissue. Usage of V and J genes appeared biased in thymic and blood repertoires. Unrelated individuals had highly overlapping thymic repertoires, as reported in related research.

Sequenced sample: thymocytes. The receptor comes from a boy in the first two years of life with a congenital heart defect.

The CDR3 protein is CASSSNIWAKNIQYF. CDR3 bases: TGTGCCAGCAGCTCAAACATTTGGGCCAAAAACATTCAGTACTTC. The chain couples TRBV11-2 to TRBJ2-4; D ambiguous. Germline V gene sequence: CDR1 SGHAT, CDR2 FQNNGV. This CDR3 is built from 15 residues. Trimming took off 4 bases at V and 1 base at J, with 11 bases between the two ends. Filled out from reference TRBV11-2 and TRBJ2-4, the complete variable domain reads EAGVAQSPRYKIIEKRQSVAFWCNPISGHATLYWYQQILGQGPKLLIQFQNNGVVDDSQLPKDRFSAERLKGVDSTLKIQPAKLEDSAVYLCASSSNIWAKNIQYFGAGTRLSVL.